These T cell receptor beta chains were read from a single sample in a study of regulatory T cells in long-lasting Graves disease. TCRdb reanalysed the multiplex PCR reads using MiXCR and keeps one entry per CDR3 protein. The data show about 320,000 distinct CDR3 sequences, more than 15% seen once. This material consisted of peripheral blood mononuclear cells (PBMCs), taken at new diagnosis, from a patient treated with antithyroid drugs. These receptor sequences come from a female donor with Graves disease. Both conserved end residues are part of each CDR3. Fields, in order: V gene, D gene, J gene, clone size, CDR3 protein, CDR3 DNA. The D gene is left open where the match is weak. For some rows the clone size is stated as once, few or many, or as a class when expanded; others skip it.

V gene: TRBV10-3
D gene: TRBD1
J gene: TRBJ2-7
clone size: -
CDR3 protein: CAIRPGQGVYEQYF
CDR3 DNA: TGTGCCATCAGACCGGGACAGGGGGTCTACGAGCAGTACTTC

V gene: TRBV7-9
D gene: TRBD2
J gene: TRBJ2-1
clone size: many
CDR3 protein: CASSPSGTYNEQFF
CDR3 DNA: TGTGCCAGCAGCCCTAGCGGGACCTACAATGAGCAGTTCTTC

V gene: TRBV28
D gene: TRBD2
J gene: TRBJ2-7
clone size: many
CDR3 protein: CASSLLTSGRAEQYF
CDR3 DNA: TGTGCCAGCAGTTTATTGACTAGCGGGAGGGCTGAACAGTACTTC

V gene: TRBV24-1
D gene: TRBD2
J gene: TRBJ2-1
clone size: few
CDR3 protein: CATSDSLAGAHEQFF
CDR3 DNA: TGTGCCACCAGTGACTCACTAGCGGGAGCACATGAGCAGTTCTTC

V gene: TRBV11-3
D gene: -
J gene: TRBJ2-1
clone size: many
CDR3 protein: CASSLVVAANEQFF
CDR3 DNA: TGTGCCAGCAGCTTAGTAGTAGCGGCCAATGAGCAGTTCTTC

V gene: TRBV4-1
D gene: TRBD1
J gene: TRBJ2-5
clone size: many
CDR3 protein: CASSQDRGLKTQYF
CDR3 DNA: TGCGCCAGCAGCCAAGACAGGGGGCTGAAGACCCAGTACTTC

V gene: TRBV28
D gene: -
J gene: TRBJ2-7
clone size: many
CDR3 protein: CASSYGSLYEQYF
CDR3 DNA: TGTGCCAGCAGTTACGGATCGCTCTACGAGCAGTACTTC

V gene: TRBV11-3
D gene: -
J gene: TRBJ2-5
clone size: many
CDR3 protein: CASSLDGGLGQETQYF
CDR3 DNA: TGTGCCAGCAGCTTAGATGGGGGTTTGGGTCAAGAGACCCAGTACTTC

V gene: TRBV10-3
D gene: TRBD1
J gene: TRBJ1-4
clone size: many
CDR3 protein: CAISEIQGNEKLFF
CDR3 DNA: TGTGCCATCAGTGAAATACAGGGGAATGAAAAACTGTTTTTT

V gene: TRBV11-2
D gene: -
J gene: TRBJ2-7
clone size: few
CDR3 protein: CASSSQGQGTNEQYF
CDR3 DNA: TGTGCCAGCAGCTCCCAGGGGCAGGGGACGAACGAGCAGTACTTC

V gene: TRBV9
D gene: TRBD2
J gene: TRBJ2-2
clone size: -
CDR3 protein: CASSVTSGRLSTGELFF
CDR3 DNA: TGTGCCAGCAGCGTTACGAGCGGGAGGTTGAGCACCGGGGAGCTGTTTTTT

V gene: TRBV28
D gene: -
J gene: TRBJ2-7
clone size: -
CDR3 protein: CASSSGRDEQYF
CDR3 DNA: TGTGCCAGCAGTTCGGGACGCGACGAGCAGTACTTC

V gene: TRBV28
D gene: -
J gene: TRBJ2-7
clone size: many
CDR3 protein: CASSLLATAYEQYF
CDR3 DNA: TGTGCCAGCAGTTTACTTGCGACGGCGTACGAGCAGTACTTC

V gene: TRBV13
D gene: TRBD2
J gene: TRBJ2-1
clone size: many
CDR3 protein: CASRLEGTGGEQFF
CDR3 DNA: TGTGCCAGCAGGTTAGAGGGAACGGGGGGTGAGCAGTTCTTC

V gene: TRBV12-3/TRBV12-4
D gene: -
J gene: TRBJ2-7
clone size: many
CDR3 protein: CASSLNVLPHEQYF
CDR3 DNA: TGTGCCAGCAGTTTAAATGTCCTTCCCCACGAGCAGTACTTC

V gene: TRBV10-3
D gene: -
J gene: TRBJ2-6
clone size: few
CDR3 protein: CAIGPDSGANVLTF
CDR3 DNA: TGTGCCATCGGCCCCGACTCTGGGGCCAACGTCCTGACTTTC

V gene: TRBV5-1
D gene: TRBD2
J gene: TRBJ2-7
clone size: many
CDR3 protein: CASSGGLAGVYEQYF
CDR3 DNA: TGCGCCAGCAGCGGTGGACTAGCGGGAGTATACGAGCAGTACTTC

V gene: TRBV6-1
D gene: TRBD1
J gene: TRBJ1-4
clone size: many
CDR3 protein: CASSEPETGYEKLFF
CDR3 DNA: TGTGCCAGCAGTGAACCAGAGACAGGGTACGAAAAACTGTTTTTT

V gene: TRBV6-2/TRBV6-3
D gene: TRBD1
J gene: TRBJ2-7
clone size: -
CDR3 protein: CASSPGQVGRAYEQYF
CDR3 DNA: TGTGCCAGCAGCCCTGGACAGGTTGGAAGGGCCTACGAGCAGTACTTC

V gene: TRBV5-1
D gene: -
J gene: TRBJ2-7
clone size: -
CDR3 protein: CASSWGGDTPYEQYF
CDR3 DNA: TGCGCCAGCAGCTGGGGAGGGGACACCCCCTACGAGCAGTACTTC